The 25 T cell receptor beta chains in this list originate from one sample, sequenced in a study of blood T cell repertoires in COVID-19. Generated by immunoSEQ multiplex PCR, the TCRdb table keeps only in-frame clones and is missing some. This table has under 300,000 clones, around 86% appearing once. The sequenced sample was peripheral blood. The receptors come from a man between 25 and 39 years old who had recovered from COVID-19.

The J gene is TRBJ2-7, the V gene TRBV2; no clear D gene. Between the trimmed V and J ends, which lost 6 bases and 7 bases, there was a span of 13 bases. The CDR3 length is 12 residues. Germline V gene sequence: CDR1 SNHLY, CDR2 FYNNEI. CDR3 nucleotide sequence: TGTGCCAGCAGAGAGGAGACTGAGGAGCAGTACTTC. Encoded protein: CASREETEEQYF.

The V gene is TRBV28, the J gene TRBJ1-4; D not resolved. Trimming shortened V by 10 bases and J by 6 bases, and 15 bases separated the two germline ends. Germline V lookup: CDR1 MDHEN, CDR2 SYDVKM. The CDR3 is 13 amino acids. The CDR3 protein is CATRLELDEKLFF. CDR3 sequence (DNA): TGTGCCACAAGACTAGAATTAGATGAAAAACTGTTTTTT.

The DNA for the CDR3 is TGTGCCAGTTCCCCCGGGGGGGGGAAGACCCAGTACTTC. The encoded protein is CASSPGGGKTQYF. V is TRBV19 and J is TRBJ2-5; TRBD2 matches at 8 bases. Germline V gene data show CDR1 as LNHDA and CDR2 as SQIVND (reference sequence). Losses at the gene ends were 8 bases for V and 6 bases for J; bases not matched to a gene: 8. There are 13 residues in the CDR3.

V and J are TRBV7-2 and TRBJ1-5; 12 bases are a match to TRBD1. CDR1 is SGHTA, CDR2 FQGNSA, per germline. Trimming at V came to 5 bases and at J to 6 bases, leaving 2 bases not matched to a gene. This CDR3 comprises 14 residues. The CDR3, as DNA: TGTGCCAGCAGCATGGGACAGGGGGCTCAGCCCCAGCATTTT. Translating gives CASSMGQGAQPQHF.

The chain is built from TRBV21-1 and TRBJ2-5; the table calls TRBD1, which could not be checked here. TRBV21-1 is flagged as a pseudogene. The length of the CDR3 is 16 residues. This CDR3 reads CASSKATKGAKETQYF. Here the CDR3 DNA reads TGTGCCAGCAGCAAAGCAACGAAGGGGGCTAAAGAGACCCAGTACTTC.

This rearrangement joins TRBV18 to TRBJ2-1; TRBD2 matches at 7 bases. The length of the CDR3 is 15 residues. Germline lookup yields CDR1 KGHSH and CDR2 LQKENI. V lost 3 bases to trimming and J lost 4 bases; unmatched junction nucleotides: 6. The chain's CDR3 is CASSPGREGYNEQFF. The CDR3 nucleotides read TGTGCCAGCTCACCGGGCAGGGAGGGGTACAATGAGCAGTTCTTC.

The chain couples TRBV19 to TRBJ2-1; 7 bases map to TRBD2. V was clipped by 7 bases and J by 6 bases; unmatched bases: 0. Germline V CDR1 and CDR2: LNHDA, SQIVND (reference sequence). The CDR3 totals 11 residues. Here the CDR3 reads CASTGGNEQFF. CDR3 in DNA: TGTGCCAGTACGGGGGGCAATGAGCAGTTCTTC.

The chain employs TRBV11-2 and TRBJ2-5, with 15 bases matching TRBD2. Germline-derived CDR1 and CDR2 are SGHAT and FQNNGV. This CDR3 contains 15 residues. With V trimmed by 3 bases and J by 5 bases, 1 base remained unmatched. CDR3 residues: CASSLGTSGGETQYF. The CDR3 nucleotides read TGTGCCAGCAGCTTGGGGACTAGCGGGGGGGAGACCCAGTACTTC.

The chain recombines TRBV3-1 (or the pseudogene TRBV3-2) with TRBJ2-7, with 7 bases fitting TRBD1. CDR1 is LGHDT and CDR2 is YNNKEL in the germline V gene (reference sequence). With V trimmed by 6 bases and J by 0 bases, 14 bases remained unmatched. The CDR3 contains 17 residues. Here the CDR3 DNA reads TGTGCCAGCAGATCTCCTACCCGGGACAGCGGCTCCTACGAGCAGTACTTC. Translated, it gives CASRSPTRDSGSYEQYF.

The V gene is TRBV6-5, the J gene TRBJ2-1; TRBD1 matches 8 bases. V lost 3 bases to trimming and J lost 7 bases; unmatched junction nucleotides: 8. The CDR3 covers 15 residues. CDR1 and CDR2 (germline): MNHEY, SVGAGI. The CDR3 bases are TGTGCCAGCAGTTATGGACAGGGCATATGGAATGAGCAGTTCTTC. Residues: CASSYGQGIWNEQFF.

This chain uses TRBV14 with TRBJ1-2; D ambiguous. The germline CDR1 and CDR2 sequences are SGHDN and FVKESK. The V and J ends lost 6 bases and 1 base respectively, with 6 bases between them. This CDR3 contains 12 residues. DNA of the CDR3: TGTGCCAGCAGTCAGAATAACTATGGCTACACCTTC. It is translated as CASSQNNYGYTF.

The CDR3 sequence is CASRGPTGSPLHF. The CDR3 DNA reads TGTGCCAGCAGGGGTCCGACAGGTTCACCCCTCCACTTT. The rearrangement uses TRBV2 and TRBJ1-6, with a weak D call TRBD1 (6 bases). The germline V gene encodes CDR1 SNHLY and CDR2 FYNNEI. The CDR3 spans 13 residues. The germline V and J ends were trimmed by 6 bases and 9 bases, with 12 bases remaining between them.

The chain joins TRBV28 to TRBJ1-2, with a possible D match to TRBD1 (6 bases). The germline V gene has CDR1 MDHEN and CDR2 SYDVKM. The CDR3 is 14 residues long. Trimming pared 6 bases from V and 5 bases from J, leaving 16 bases between. CDR3 bases: TGTGCCAGCAGGGGGCAGGGGAGTCAATATGGCTACACCTTC. Translating gives CASRGQGSQYGYTF.

This clone was picked up a small number of times. V gene TRBV28 combines with J gene TRBJ1-5, with D unclear. Germline values: CDR1 MDHEN, CDR2 SYDVKM. This CDR3 contains 13 residues. The V and J ends lost 6 bases and 2 bases respectively, with 8 bases between them. This chain's CDR3 is CASSQVGNQPQHF. The DNA for the CDR3 is TGTGCCAGCAGCCAGGTTGGCAATCAGCCCCAGCATTTT. Full variable domain (rest looked up from reference TRBV28 and TRBJ1-5): DVKVTQSSRYLVKRTGEKVFLECVQDMDHENMFWYRQDPGLGLRLIYFSYDVKMKEKGDIPEGYSVSREKKERFSLILESASTNQTSMYLCASSQVGNQPQHFGDGTRLSIL.

The chain joins TRBV6-2 or TRBV6-3 to TRBJ2-1; TRBD1 matches 10 bases. Germline CDR1 and CDR2: MNHEY and SVGEGT. This CDR3 is 15 amino acids long. The V segment lost 4 bases and the J segment 9 bases; nucleotides outside the gene matches: 9. The DNA of the CDR3 is TGTGCCAGCAGTTTAAGGGACAGGGGTCGAGGTGAGCAGTTCTTC. Amino acids: CASSLRDRGRGEQFF.

The V gene is TRBV7-7, the J gene TRBJ2-3; 12 bases are shared with TRBD2. Germline V gene data show CDR1 as SSHAT and CDR2 as FNYEAQ (reference sequence). There are 15 residues in the CDR3. The J segment lost 3 bases and the V segment lost 5 bases, leaving 3 bases of the junction unmatched. The CDR3 is CASSLGLAGTDTQYF. The CDR3 nucleotides are TGTGCCAGCAGCCTAGGACTAGCGGGGACAGATACGCAGTATTTT.

J is TRBJ2-1 and V is TRBV11-3; 7 nucleotides match TRBD1. The CDR3 is 14 residues long. J lost 8 bases, V lost 2 bases, and 6 bases had no gene match. The germline CDR1 and CDR2 sequences are SGHNT and YENEEA. CDR3 DNA: TGTGCCAGCAGCTTAACCTACAGGGGCGATGAGCAGTTCTTC. This sequence encodes CASSLTYRGDEQFF.

The chain is built from TRBV18 and TRBJ2-7; the match to TRBD1 covers 7 bases. The CDR3 extends over 17 amino acids. CDR1 and CDR2 (germline): KGHSH, LQKENI. V gave up 1 base and J gave up 4 bases; unmatched junction bases: 13. The CDR3: CASSPRELGTAQYEQYV. In nucleotides, the CDR3 is TGTGCCAGCTCACCACGGGAGTTGGGGACAGCCCAATACGAGCAGTACGTC.

This chain links TRBV6-1 with TRBJ2-5, with 11 bases lining up with TRBD2. This CDR3 spans 16 amino acids. The trim removed 0 bases at V and 5 bases at J, leaving 5 bases unmatched. Germline CDR1 reads MNHNS; CDR2 reads SASEGT. CDR3 amino acids: CASSEAGTSGGETQYF. CDR3 in DNA: TGTGCCAGCAGTGAAGCGGGTACTAGCGGGGGTGAGACCCAGTACTTC.

This chain joins TRBV20-1 and TRBJ2-7; TRBD1 agrees at 7 bases. V was clipped by 6 bases and J by 4 bases; unmatched bases: 3. This CDR3 comprises 11 residues. In germline, CDR1 is DFQATT, CDR2 SNEGSKA (reference sequence). CDR3 sequence: CSALDRYEQYV. CDR3 coding DNA: TGCAGTGCCCTGGACAGGTACGAGCAGTACGTC.

The chain employs TRBV5-1 and TRBJ2-5, with a weak D call TRBD1 (5 bases). Deletions cut 3 bases from V and 2 bases from J, with 11 bases between. Germline V CDR1 and CDR2: SGHRS, YFSETQ. The CDR3 spans 14 residues. DNA for the CDR3: TGCGCCAGCAGCTATTCAGGGCAGCAAGAGACCCAGTACTTC. Its protein is CASSYSGQQETQYF.

V is TRBV2 and J is TRBJ1-1, with 9 bases matching TRBD1. V lost 8 bases to trimming and J lost 4 bases; unmatched junction nucleotides: 14. From germline, CDR1 is SNHLY and CDR2 FYNNEI. The CDR3 is 16 amino acids. CDR3 nucleotides: TGTGCCAGCCTGATTCCGGGACAGGGTTGGGGCACTGAAGCTTTCTTT. It is translated as CASLIPGQGWGTEAFF.

The chain has TRBV7-9 and TRBJ2-1; 10 positions agree with TRBD1. The CDR3 contains 18 residues. Trimming cost V 5 bases and J 1 base; bases outside gene matches: 11. The germline CDR1 and CDR2 sequences are SEHNR and FQNEAQ (reference sequence). The chain's CDR3 is CASSLPGQGSWSYNEQFF. CDR3 in DNA: TGTGCCAGCAGCCTTCCGGGACAGGGGAGTTGGTCCTACAATGAGCAGTTCTTC.

The chain links TRBV29-1 to TRBJ2-1; TRBD1 matches at 9 bases. The CDR3 length is 15 residues. From germline, CDR1 is SQVTM and CDR2 ANQGSEA. V trimming: 6 bases; J trimming: 6 bases; junction bases outside the gene matches: 12. The chain's CDR3 is CSVEPTGGNANEQFF. CDR3 bases: TGCAGCGTAGAACCGACAGGGGGGAACGCCAATGAGCAGTTCTTC.

This clone was seen a handful of times. The chain links TRBV6-5 to TRBJ2-7, with D uncertain. CDR1 is MNHEY and CDR2 is SVGAGI in the germline V gene. The CDR3 length is 13 residues. Trimming cost V 7 bases and J 0 bases, with 10 bases left between them. CDR3 amino acids: CASKLTHSYEQYF. The CDR3 bases are TGTGCCAGCAAATTGACACACTCCTACGAGCAGTACTTC.